The rows below give T cell receptor beta chains drawn from one sample of a study of a mutant IDH1 vaccine in newly diagnosed glioma. Clones were sequenced by immunoSEQ multiplex PCR, and TCRdb holds only the in-frame ones, with some missing. The table includes approximately 92,000 clones, 80% to 90% detected once. The sequences come from PBMCs, collected from a glioma patient treated with radiotherapy, temozolomide or both. The receptors come from a woman aged 45-65 years with glioma. CDR3s include the opening cysteine and the closing phenylalanine or tryptophan. Each record gives: clone size, D gene, V gene, J gene, CDR3 DNA, CDR3 protein. A D gene is named only where the DNA matches it firmly. Clone size is stated in some rows and not others, as once, few, many or a class when expanded.

>once|-|TRBV19|TRBJ1-2
TGTGCCGCCTCGGGGCTAACAAGACCTAACTATGGCTACACCTTC
CAASGLTRPNYGYTF
>-|-|TRBV2|TRBJ1-3
TGTGCCAGCAGTGCGGACACCGTCTTCTCTGGAAACACCATATATTTT
CASSADTVFSGNTIYF
>-|-|TRBV11-2|TRBJ1-4
TGTGCCAGCAGCTTAGAAGATCATGAAAAACTGTTTTTT
CASSLEDHEKLFF
>-|-|TRBV6-5|TRBJ1-3
TGTGCCAGCAGATGGGTCTCTGGAAACACCATATATTTT
CASRWVSGNTIYF
>-|-|TRBV19|TRBJ1-5
TGTGCCAGTGTTTCCGATTATAGCAATCAGCCCCAGCATTTT
CASVSDYSNQPQHF
>-|TRBD2|TRBV19|TRBJ2-7
TGTGCCAGTAGTACGTACGGCGGGAGGGGCGAGCAGTACTTC
CASSTYGGRGEQYF
>-|TRBD1|TRBV27|TRBJ2-7
TGTGCCAGCAGTTTATCGATTTGGACAGGGTCGGGAGAGCAGTACTTC
CASSLSIWTGSGEQYF
>-|-|TRBV9|TRBJ1-3
TGTGCCAGCAGCGTAGGGAGCTCTGGAAACACCATATATTTT
CASSVGSSGNTIYF
>-|-|TRBV25-1|TRBJ2-7
TGTGCCAGCAGGGGGGGTCTGAGCTCCTACGAGCAGTACTTC
CASRGGLSSYEQYF
>-|-|TRBV19|TRBJ1-2
TGTGCCAGTCTTAATGGTGACTATGGCTACACCTTC
CASLNGDYGYTF
>-|-|TRBV10-2|TRBJ1-1
TGCGCCAGCAGTGACGGGTGGGGGAACACTGAAGCTTTCTTT
CASSDGWGNTEAFF
>once|TRBD1|TRBV2|TRBJ1-5
TGTGCCAGCAGAGGGGACAGGGGGCTGTATCAGCCCCAGCATTTT
CASRGDRGLYQPQHF
>-|TRBD1|TRBV9|TRBJ1-2
TGTGCCAGCAGCGTAGAGGCAGGGGGTGTCTATGGCTACACCTTC
CASSVEAGGVYGYTF
>-|-|TRBV9|TRBJ1-1
TGTGCCAGCAGCGGCCCCAGGGGATCGAACACTGAAGCTTTCTTT
CASSGPRGSNTEAFF
>-|-|TRBV5-1|TRBJ1-1
TGCGCCAGCAGCTTGGTGGGGCTGAGGGGGAACACTGAAGCTTTCTTT
CASSLVGLRGNTEAFF
>-|TRBD1|TRBV30|TRBJ1-5
TGTGCCTGGACCCCTCGGGACAGGGGATTTCAGCCCCAGCATTTT
CAWTPRDRGFQPQHF
>few|-|TRBV6-1|TRBJ2-2
TGTGCCAGCAGTGAACAGGGGAGCCCGAACACCGGGGAGCTGTTTTTT
CASSEQGSPNTGELFF
>-|-|TRBV4-1|TRBJ2-5
TGCGCCAGCAGCCAAGTAGGACAGACACAAGAGACCCAGTACTTC
CASSQVGQTQETQYF
>-|-|TRBV10-3|TRBJ1-1
TGTGCCATCAGCGATGGGATGAACACTGAAGCTTTCTTT
CAISDGMNTEAFF
>-|-|TRBV27|TRBJ2-3
TGTGCCAGCATAGGAGCCCTGGGGCAGTATTTT
CASIGALGQYF
>-|-|TRBV7-8|TRBJ2-7
TGTGCCAGCAGCTTAGTTTTAGAAGGGTCCTACGAGCAGTACTTC
CASSLVLEGSYEQYF
>once|-|TRBV2|TRBJ1-1
TGTGCCAGCAGCGCGGAGGTACTGAACACTGAAGCTTTCTTT
CASSAEVLNTEAFF
>-|-|TRBV5-1|TRBJ1-1
TGCGCCAGCAGCTTGGCCACTCAGGCCAGGAACACTGAAGCTTTCTTT
CASSLATQARNTEAFF
>-|TRBD2|TRBV7-8|TRBJ2-3
TGTGCCAGCAGCTCACAATTGTCTAGCGGGGGGAGACGAGATACGCAGTATTTT
CASSSQLSSGGRRDTQYF
>-|-|TRBV18|TRBJ2-2
TGTGCCAGCTCACCGCGGACGGTGGGGAACACCGGGGAGCTGTTTTTT
CASSPRTVGNTGELFF
>-|-|TRBV7-6|TRBJ1-1
TGTGCCAGCACCCCAAAGGAGCAAAACACTGAAGCTTTCTTT
CASTPKEQNTEAFF
>few|-|TRBV5-1|TRBJ1-5
TGCGCCAGCAGCTTGGGAGGGGAGAGCAATCAGCCCCAGCATTTT
CASSLGGESNQPQHF
>-|-|TRBV7-6|TRBJ2-1
TGTGCCAGCAGCTTAGTCGGCCTCCTCAATGAGCAGTTCTTC
CASSLVGLLNEQFF
>-|-|TRBV19|TRBJ1-6
TGTGCCAGTAGTCCAGGGCAGTCGTTTTCACCCCTCCACTTT
CASSPGQSFSPLHF
>few|-|TRBV4-1|TRBJ1-1
TGCGCCAGCAGCCAAGGGGGCATGGGCACTGAAGCTTTCTTT
CASSQGGMGTEAFF
>-|-|TRBV7-2|TRBJ2-1
TGTGCCAGCAGCCGACTAGGGATTTACAATGAGCAGTTCTTC
CASSRLGIYNEQFF
>-|-|TRBV27|TRBJ2-6
TGTGCCAGCAGTTTATATGGTTCCTCTGGGGCCAACGTCCTGACTTTC
CASSLYGSSGANVLTF
>once|TRBD2|TRBV30|TRBJ2-1
TGTGCCTGGAGCCGGACTAGCGGGGGGTCTGGGGAGCAGTTCTTC
CAWSRTSGGSGEQFF
>-|-|TRBV5-5|TRBJ2-7
TGTGCCAGCAGCGCCGGGACTCCTGGACCCTTCGAGCAGTACTTC
CASSAGTPGPFEQYF
>-|TRBD1|TRBV18|TRBJ1-2
TGTGCCAGCTCATTACAGGGGAGCTATGGCTACACCTTC
CASSLQGSYGYTF
>-|-|TRBV4-2|TRBJ1-4
TGTGCCAGCAGCCAAGATCTTTCGGTAGGAGGTAGTGGTGAAAAACTGTTTTTT
CASSQDLSVGGSGEKLFF
>-|-|TRBV7-2|TRBJ1-5
TGTGCCAGCAGCTTAGACGTTAACAGAGTAAATCAGCCCCAGCATTTT
CASSLDVNRVNQPQHF
>once|TRBD2|TRBV4-2|TRBJ2-1
TGTGCCAGCAGCCAGCAACAGACTAGCGGGGGGTTGAATGAGCAGTTCTTC
CASSQQQTSGGLNEQFF
>-|-|TRBV6-5|TRBJ1-4
TGTGCCAGCAGTTACGCGGAAAAACTGTTTTTT
CASSYAEKLFF
>-|TRBD1|TRBV27|TRBJ2-7
TGTGCCAGCAGTTTAAAAACAGGGGATACCTACGAGCAGTACTTC
CASSLKTGDTYEQYF
>few|TRBD1|TRBV28|TRBJ1-2
TGTGCCAGCAGTCCCGGGACAGGGCTCTATGGCTACACCTTC
CASSPGTGLYGYTF
>-|-|TRBV18|TRBJ1-6
TGTGCCAGCTCACAACAGGATAATTCACCCCTCCACTTT
CASSQQDNSPLHF
>-|TRBD1|TRBV15|TRBJ1-4
TGTGCCACCAGCAGAGATAGAGGGGGCAATGAAAAACTGTTTTTT
CATSRDRGGNEKLFF
>-|-|TRBV5-4|TRBJ1-3
TGTGCCAGCAGTTTTGGGAGCATGGGTGGAAACACCATATATTTT
CASSFGSMGGNTIYF
>-|TRBD1|TRBV6-1|TRBJ2-7
TGTGCCAGCAGTGTACTAAAAACTCGGACAGGGACCTACGAGCAGTACTTC
CASSVLKTRTGTYEQYF
>-|-|TRBV6-5|TRBJ1-6
TGTGCCAGCAGTTTTCCCAGGCCCAATTCACCCCTCCACTTT
CASSFPRPNSPLHF
>-|-|TRBV5-4|TRBJ1-2
TGTGCCAGCAGCTTGGCGGGGGAAGTACATGGCTACACCTTC
CASSLAGEVHGYTF
>-|-|TRBV27|TRBJ1-5
TGTGCCAGCAGTTTATCTCAGGCGTTCAATCAGCCCCAGCATTTT
CASSLSQAFNQPQHF
>-|-|TRBV7-2|TRBJ1-3
TGTGCCAGCAGCTTAGCGGCCGGGAGTACTGGAAACACCATATATTTT
CASSLAAGSTGNTIYF